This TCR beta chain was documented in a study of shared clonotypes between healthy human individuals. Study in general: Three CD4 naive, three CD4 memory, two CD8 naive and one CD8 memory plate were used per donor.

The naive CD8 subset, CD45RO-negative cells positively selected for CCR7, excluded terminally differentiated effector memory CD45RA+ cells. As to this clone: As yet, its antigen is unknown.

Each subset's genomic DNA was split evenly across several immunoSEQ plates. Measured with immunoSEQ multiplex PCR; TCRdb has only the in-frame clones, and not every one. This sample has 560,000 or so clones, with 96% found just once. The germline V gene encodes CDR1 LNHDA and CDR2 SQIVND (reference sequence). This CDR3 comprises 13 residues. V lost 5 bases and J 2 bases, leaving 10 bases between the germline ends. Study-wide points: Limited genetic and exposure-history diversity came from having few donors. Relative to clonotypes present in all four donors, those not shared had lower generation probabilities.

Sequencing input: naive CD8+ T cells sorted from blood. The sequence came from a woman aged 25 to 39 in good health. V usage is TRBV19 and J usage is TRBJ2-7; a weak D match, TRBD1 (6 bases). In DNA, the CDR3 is TGTGCCAGTAGTTCGGACAGAACCTACGAGCAGTACTTC. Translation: CASSSDRTYEQYF.